This T cell receptor beta chain emerged from a study of human T cells and chemical hapten exposure. Study-wide results and caveats: Having alopecia, the donors may differ immunologically from healthy people.

Details on this clonotype: The target antigen is unknown.

The V end lost 1 base, the J end lost 8 bases, and 9 bases lay between the germline ends. The length of the CDR3 is 12 residues. Germline V gene data show CDR1 as SGHRS and CDR2 as YFSETQ. The time point denotes: pre-sensitization, week 0. Specified treatment: therapeutic diphenylcyclopropenone sensitization with weekly scalp DPC. Individual cDNA molecules received unique molecular identifiers in the library. TCRdb used MiXCR to reprocess the RACE reads, holding one entry per CDR3 protein. The sample includes 35,000 to 40,000 distinct CDR3 sequences, under 12% of them seen just once. The receptor was derived from a man younger than 45 with alopecia areata. Some clones in this sample may be carry-over from other donors' samples. V and J are TRBV5-1 and TRBJ1-2; no definite D call. Sequencing was performed on whole blood, taken in connection with sensitization to the hapten diphenylcyclopropenone (DPC). The CDR3 coding sequence is TGCGCCAGCAGCTTGTGGGGAGTAGGCTACACCTTC. This codes for CASSLWGVGYTF.